The 31 T cell receptor beta chains reported below all come from one sample, sequenced in a study of cytomegalovirus exposure and HLA in healthy donors. Primers: 60 Vbeta forward and 13 Jbeta reverse. Repertoires were generated with immunoSEQ multiplex PCR, while TCRdb's copy carries only in-frame clones and drops some. The sample gives approximately 80,000 clones, about 60% of which show up once; approximately 16% is in the top ten. What was sequenced was PBMCs. The receptors come from a woman in her 40s in good health and CMV-seropositive.

CDR3 nucleotide sequence: TGTGCCAGCAGCCCGTCCAGGGGAAAGGGGACAGATACGCAGTATTTT. The encoded protein is CASSPSRGKGTDTQYF. This chain links TRBV5-4 with TRBJ2-3; D may be TRBD1 (6 bases). In germline, CDR1 is SGHNT, CDR2 YYREEE (reference sequence). Trimming took off 4 bases at V and 3 bases at J, with 18 bases between the two ends. This CDR3 has 16 residues.

This clone is medium-sized within its sample. The V call is TRBV5-1, the J call TRBJ2-1, with 10 bases lining up with TRBD2. The CDR3 is 17 residues long. V trimming: 0 bases; J trimming: 8 bases; junction bases outside the gene matches: 11. Germline V gives CDR1 SGHRS, CDR2 YFSETQ. The CDR3 DNA reads as TGCGCCAGCAGCTTGGAACCGAGCGGGAGGGCCGGTCATGAGCAGTTCTTC. Protein product: CASSLEPSGRAGHEQFF. Full variable domain (remainder filled in from reference TRBV5-1 and TRBJ2-1): KAGVTQTPRYLIKTRGQQVTLSCSPISGHRSVSWYQQTPGQGLQFLFEYFSETQRNKGNFPGRFSGRQFSNSRSEMNVSTLELGDSALYLCASSLEPSGRAGHEQFFGPGTRLTVL.

J is TRBJ2-7 and V is TRBV5-4; 12 nucleotides align to TRBD2. This CDR3 comprises 15 residues. Germline V gene sequence: CDR1 SGHNT, CDR2 YYREEE (reference sequence). V was pared by 4 bases and J by 3 bases, with 5 bases of the junction left unmatched. The CDR3 spells CASSGGLAGFYEQYF. CDR3 nucleotides: TGTGCCAGCAGCGGGGGACTAGCGGGCTTCTACGAGCAGTACTTC.

As for this clone: Other DNA sequences within the sample encode an identical CDR3. The V gene is TRBV28, the J gene TRBJ2-7; the match to TRBD2 covers 9 bases. This CDR3 is 14 amino acids long. J gave up 4 bases and V 3 bases, and 4 bases lay outside the gene matches. The germline CDR1 and CDR2 sequences are MDHEN and SYDVKM. For the CDR3, the DNA is TGTGCCAGCAGTTTGGCGGGAGGGCCGTACGAGCAGTACTTC. Encoded protein: CASSLAGGPYEQYF.

This rearrangement joins TRBV6-6 to TRBJ1-5; the D is unclear. This CDR3 has 13 amino acids. Germline assignment: CDR1 MNHNY and CDR2 SVGAGI (reference sequence). The V end lost 5 bases, the J end lost 7 bases, and 12 bases lay between the germline ends. For the CDR3, the DNA is TGTGCCAGCAGTCGCGAGCTAGTACAGCCCCAGCATTTT. Residues: CASSRELVQPQHF.

With regard to this clone: The conserved closing phenylalanine or tryptophan is absent in this CDR3, likely reflecting a read error. The chain couples TRBV5-1 to TRBJ2-7, with D unresolved. The CDR3 extends over 12 amino acids. Germline V gene lookup returns CDR1 SGHRS and CDR2 YFSETQ. Trimming pared 1 base from V and 3 bases from J, leaving 5 bases between. The CDR3 spells CASSLTHYEQYL. As DNA, the CDR3 is TGCGCCAGCAGCTTGACCCACTACGAGCAGTACCTC.

This clone was recorded only once. V is TRBV19 and J is TRBJ1-5; 8 bases agree with TRBD1. The CDR3 consists of 15 residues. The V segment lost 4 bases and the J segment 7 bases; nucleotides outside the gene matches: 9. Germline CDR1 and CDR2: LNHDA and SQIVND (reference sequence). CDR3 DNA sequence: TGTGCCAGTAGTAGCCTGGGACGGACAGGGCAGCCCCAGCATTTT. It specifies CASSSLGRTGQPQHF. Together with reference TRBV19 and TRBJ1-5, the CDR3 gives the full variable domain: DGGITQSPKYLFRKEGQNVTLSCEQNLNHDAMYWYRQDPGQGLRLIYYSQIVNDFQKGDIAEGYSVSREKKESFPLTVTSAQKNPTAFYLCASSSLGRTGQPQHFGDGTRLSIL.

J is TRBJ2-2 and V is TRBV27, with D perhaps TRBD1 (6 bases). This CDR3 is 15 amino acids long. V shed 3 bases and J shed 0 bases, with 8 bases lying between them. Germline CDR1 reads MNHEY; CDR2 reads SMNVEV (reference sequence). The CDR3 protein is CASSFRTANTGELFF. DNA for the CDR3: TGTGCCAGCAGTTTCCGGACAGCGAACACCGGGGAGCTGTTTTTT.

The sample holds a few counts of this clone. The CDR3 spells CASRPLSSYNEQFF. The CDR3 DNA reads as TGTGCCAGCAGGCCCCTAAGCTCCTACAATGAGCAGTTCTTC. The chain links TRBV9 to TRBJ2-1; no clear D gene. V was shortened by 5 bases and J by 0 bases, with 9 bases between the two germline ends. Germline lookup yields CDR1 SGDLS and CDR2 YYNGEE. The CDR3 is 14 residues long.

The chain has TRBV9 and TRBJ1-6; D remains unclear. The CDR3 consists of 14 residues. V shed 0 bases and J shed 9 bases, with 10 bases lying between them. Looked up from germline, CDR1 is SGDLS and CDR2 is YYNGEE. The CDR3, as DNA: TGTGCCAGCAGCGTAGGTCGCTGGGCTTCACCCCTCCACTTT. It codes for CASSVGRWASPLHF. Full variable domain (remainder filled in from reference TRBV9 and TRBJ1-6): DSGVTQTPKHLITATGQRVTLRCSPRSGDLSVYWYQQSLDQGLQFLIQYYNGEERAKGNILERFSAQQFPDLHSELNLSSLELGDSALYFCASSVGRWASPLHFGNGTRLTVT.

The CDR3 DNA reads TGTGCCAGCAGCTTTGCGGGAGGGACCTACGAGCAGTACTTC. It codes for CASSFAGGTYEQYF. The rearrangement links TRBV7-2 to TRBJ2-7; 9 bases agree with TRBD2. The CDR3 consists of 14 residues. Germline V gene data show CDR1 as SGHTA and CDR2 as FQGNSA. Germline trimming cut 3 bases from V and 2 bases from J; bases unmatched to any gene: 2.

This clone came up a few times. The V call is TRBV2, the J call TRBJ2-5; weak D call: TRBD2 (6 bases). CDR1 and CDR2 from the germline V gene are SNHLY and FYNNEI. Trimming left V 4 bases short and J 4 bases short, with 13 bases between. The length of the CDR3 is 14 residues. CDR3 bases: TGTGCCAGCAGTGTCGGAGGGAATGGAGAGACCCAGTACTTC. Protein product: CASSVGGNGETQYF.

In DNA form, the CDR3 reads TGTGCCAGCAGCCATAGGGGCTCTGGAAACACCATATATTTT. Translating gives CASSHRGSGNTIYF. This chain joins TRBV7-6 and TRBJ1-3, with D perhaps matching TRBD1 (5 bases). The CDR3 consists of 14 residues. In germline, CDR1 is SGHVS, CDR2 FNYEAQ. The V end was cut by 5 bases, the J end by 0 bases, with 8 bases between.

The rearrangement links TRBV27 to TRBJ2-1; TRBD1 matches at 12 bases. The ends lost 6 bases at V and 13 bases at J; junction bases unmatched: 13. The CDR3 sequence is 15 residues long. Germline-derived CDR1 and CDR2 are MNHEY and SMNVEV (reference sequence). The CDR3 sequence is CASRGDRGRLQGQFF. The CDR3 DNA reads as TGTGCCAGCAGGGGGGACAGGGGGCGCCTCCAGGGTCAGTTCTTC.

This chain connects TRBV14 to TRBJ2-3; weak D call: TRBD1 (6 bases). The CDR3 consists of 15 residues. Germline assignment: CDR1 SGHDN and CDR2 FVKESK. V was trimmed by 1 base and J by 4 bases, leaving 12 bases between them. The CDR3 protein is CASSQVTGWSDTQYF. The CDR3 DNA sequence: TGTGCCAGCAGCCAAGTTACAGGGTGGTCAGATACGCAGTATTTT.

This clone occurred a few times. V usage is TRBV6-6 and J usage is TRBJ2-7; 7 bases are shared with TRBD2. Per germline, CDR1 MNHNY and CDR2 SVGAGI (reference sequence). Losses at the gene ends were 6 bases for V and 0 bases for J; bases not matched to a gene: 5. This CDR3 has 14 residues. The CDR3 DNA sequence: TGTGCCAGCAGGAACCGGGACTACTCCTACGAGCAGTACTTC. Its protein is CASRNRDYSYEQYF.

The chain links TRBV28 to TRBJ2-2; possibly TRBD2 for D (5 bases). This CDR3 is 15 amino acids long. Trimming cost V 8 bases and J 5 bases, with 18 bases left between them. Germline CDR1 is MDHEN and CDR2 is SYDVKM. The CDR3 loop reads CASGSWRRLTGELFF. CDR3 DNA sequence: TGTGCCAGCGGCTCTTGGAGGAGGTTAACCGGGGAGCTGTTTTTT. The variable domain in full, with the rest retrieved from reference TRBV28 and TRBJ2-2, is DVKVTQSSRYLVKRTGEKVFLECVQDMDHENMFWYRQDPGLGLRLIYFSYDVKMKEKGDIPEGYSVSREKKERFSLILESASTNQTSMYLCASGSWRRLTGELFFGEGSRLTVL.

The V and J genes are TRBV7-2 and TRBJ1-4; possible D gene TRBD1, 6 bases. V shed 4 bases and J shed 7 bases, with 13 bases lying between them. CDR3 length: 14 residues. CDR1 and CDR2 from the germline V gene are SGHTA and FQGNSA. The CDR3 bases are TGTGCCAGCAGCTCCTACAGGGCGGCTGAAAAACTGTTTTTT. This translates into CASSSYRAAEKLFF.

This sequence joins TRBV7-9 and TRBJ2-2; D is perhaps TRBD2 (5 bases). Between the trimmed V and J ends, which lost 5 bases and 6 bases, there was a span of 13 bases. The CDR3 is 14 amino acids. Germline values: CDR1 SEHNR, CDR2 FQNEAQ (reference sequence). The CDR3 DNA sequence: TGTGCCAGCAGCAGCGGCCCGGGTCCCGGGGAGCTGTTTTTT. As protein: CASSSGPGPGELFF. Full variable domain (remainder filled in from reference TRBV7-9 and TRBJ2-2): DTGVSQNPRHKITKRGQNVTFRCDPISEHNRLYWYRQTLGQGPEFLTYFQNEAQLEKSRLLSDRFSAERPKGSFSTLEIQRTEQGDSAMYLCASSSGPGPGELFFGEGSRLTVL.

This clone was found a few times. The chain uses TRBV28 and TRBJ2-1; the D is unclear. Germline lookup yields CDR1 MDHEN and CDR2 SYDVKM. V lost 3 bases, J lost 7 bases, and 16 bases lay in between. CDR3 size: 15 residues. The CDR3 DNA follows: TGTGCCAGCAGTTTCGGTGGGCCTCTTCAAAATGAGCAGTTCTTC. Translating it yields CASSFGGPLQNEQFF.

This rearrangement joins TRBV11-2 to TRBJ2-7, with 9 bases that match TRBD1. Germline lookup yields CDR1 SGHAT and CDR2 FQNNGV. V dropped 1 base and J dropped 4; count of bases not matched to a gene: 8. The length of the CDR3 is 16 residues. The CDR3 nucleotides read TGTGCCAGCAGCTTAGCACAGGGGGCGTCGACGTACGAGCAGTACTTC. Translating it yields CASSLAQGASTYEQYF.

CDR3 in DNA: TGTGCCAGCAGTTTAGGCAGGGGCGGGTACAATGAGCAGTTCTTC. Translating it yields CASSLGRGGYNEQFF. This chain joins TRBV27 and TRBJ2-1, with a possible D match to TRBD1 (6 bases). The V end lost 2 bases, the J end lost 4 bases, and 12 bases lay between the germline ends. Germline assignment: CDR1 MNHEY and CDR2 SMNVEV (reference sequence). This CDR3 contains 15 residues.

The J gene is TRBJ1-5, the V gene TRBV29-1; 8 bases are a match to TRBD1. The V gene end was trimmed by 7 bases and the J gene end by 2 bases; junction bases not matched to a gene: 7. The CDR3 is 14 amino acids. Germline-derived CDR1 and CDR2 are SQVTM and ANQGSEA. CDR3 nucleotide sequence: TGCAGCGCCGCGACAGGGGAGGGCAATCAGCCCCAGCATTTT. Its translation is CSAATGEGNQPQHF.

This clone was counted between two and nine times. This chain uses TRBV2 with TRBJ1-2; TRBD1 agrees at 7 bases. V was pared by 6 bases and J by 2 bases, with 9 bases of the junction left unmatched. Germline loops: CDR1 SNHLY, CDR2 FYNNEI. The CDR3 contains 15 residues. For the CDR3, the DNA is TGTGCCAGCAGGGACAGGCGAAACCCAAACTATGGCTACACCTTC. Protein sequence: CASRDRRNPNYGYTF.

The J gene is TRBJ2-5, the V gene TRBV7-2; 9 bases match TRBD2. The V gene's germline CDR1 is SGHTA and CDR2 FQGNSA. This CDR3 has 14 residues. V trimming: 5 bases; J trimming: 2 bases; junction bases outside the gene matches: 3. As DNA, the CDR3 is TGTGCCAGCAGCCCGACTAGCGGACAAGAGACCCAGTACTTC. Residues: CASSPTSGQETQYF.

This clone has more than one count but fewer than ten. The chain combines TRBV4-3 with TRBJ2-7; D uncertain. Germline-derived CDR1 and CDR2 are LGHNA and YSLEER. CDR3 size: 17 residues. V shed 0 bases and J shed 0 bases, with 15 bases lying between them. The CDR3 loop reads CASSQDLPEQISYEQYF. In DNA, the CDR3 is TGCGCCAGCAGCCAAGATCTCCCCGAACAGATCTCCTACGAGCAGTACTTC.

V usage is TRBV28 and J usage is TRBJ1-2; tentatively, D is TRBD1 (6 bases). Trimming left V 6 bases short and J 4 bases short, with 15 bases between. The CDR3 is made up of 14 amino acids. CDR1 and CDR2 (germline): MDHEN, SYDVKM. CDR3 DNA sequence: TGTGCCAGCAGGGCGGGGGCGAGGATCTATGGCTACACCTTC. Its protein is CASRAGARIYGYTF.

There are a few counts of this clone. The chain is built from TRBV11-2 and TRBJ2-5, with TRBD2 identical over 7 bases. The J segment lost 5 bases and the V segment lost 2 bases, leaving 5 bases of the junction unmatched. CDR3 size: 14 residues. CDR1 and CDR2 (germline): SGHAT, FQNNGV. The CDR3 protein is CASSLPSSGETQYF. CDR3 DNA sequence: TGTGCCAGCAGCTTACCATCTAGCGGCGAGACCCAGTACTTC.

This chain uses TRBV5-1 with TRBJ1-3; perhaps TRBD1 as D (6 bases). There are 15 residues in the CDR3. Germline assignment: CDR1 SGHRS and CDR2 YFSETQ. Trimming left V 4 bases short and J 3 bases short, with 14 bases between. The CDR3 is CASSPRGNSGNTIYF. The CDR3 DNA is TGCGCCAGCAGCCCCAGGGGTAATAGTGGAAACACCATATATTTT.

The gene calls are TRBV7-8 and TRBJ2-3; D call uncertain. The CDR3 consists of 12 residues. The germline V and J ends were trimmed by 5 bases and 0 bases, with 3 bases remaining between them. Germline V gene data show CDR1 as SGHVS and CDR2 as FQNEAQ. DNA of the CDR3: TGTGCCAGCAGCCCGAGCACAGATACGCAGTATTTT. Protein product: CASSPSTDTQYF. Combining the CDR3 with reference TRBV7-8 and TRBJ2-3 gives the whole variable domain GAGVSQSPRYKVAKRGQDVALRCDPISGHVSLFWYQQALGQGPEFLTYFQNEAQLDKSGLPSDRFFAERPEGSVSTLKIQRTQQEDSAVYLCASSPSTDTQYFGPGTRLTVL.

V usage is TRBV6-5 and J usage is TRBJ1-1; no reliable D call. The CDR3 is made up of 13 amino acids. Germline V CDR1 and CDR2: MNHEY, SVGAGI. Trimming stripped 6 bases from V and 4 bases from J, with 12 bases between. The CDR3 DNA follows: TGTGCCAGCAGGGGCACAGCGGGCACTGAAGCTTTCTTT. This gives the protein CASRGTAGTEAFF.